This T cell receptor beta chain was captured in a study of blood T cell repertoires in COVID-19. Study context: Samples representing acute and convalescent COVID-19 were sourced from the United States, Italy and Spain. PBMCs, B-cell-depleted T cells, or T cells were the source of the cDNA or gDNA that made up the material.

From germline, CDR1 is GTSNPN and CDR2 SVGIG (reference sequence). The CDR3 is made up of 14 amino acids. V was shortened by 1 base and J by 6 bases, with 15 bases between the two germline ends. Study processing details: Amplification of reference gene primers provided the estimated nucleated cell counts. Generated by immunoSEQ multiplex PCR, the TCRdb table keeps only in-frame clones and is missing some. The DNA gave D and trimming, while V, J and clone size come from that table. The sample has fewer than 75,000 clones, about nine tenths seen once; the top ten hold approximately 1.5%. The sample was peripheral blood. The TCR originated in a man aged 60-69 years with acute or convalescent COVID-19. V and J are TRBV30 and TRBJ1-1, with D possibly being TRBD1 (6 bases). The CDR3 DNA reads TGTGCCTGGAGTGGGACAGCGGGGTCGTCTGAAGCTTTCTTT. Amino acids: CAWSGTAGSSEAFF.